This TCR beta chain was observed in a study of somatic mutations in cytotoxic T cells in rheumatoid arthritis. Overall study findings and caveats: No significant CD8+ T-cell clonality difference was found between rheumatoid arthritis patients and age-matched controls.

The CDR3 contains 18 residues. Germline V gives CDR1 MNHEY, CDR2 SMNVEV (reference sequence). Trimming removed 5 bases from V and 2 bases from J, with 19 bases in between. In regard to this clone: Its matching antigen is unknown.

The assay was immunoSEQ multiplex PCR, and TCRdb's table has in-frame clones only and misses some. The sample carries about 18,000 clones, over 60% recorded once. V gene TRBV27 combines with J gene TRBJ2-6, with D hard to call. Sequencing used CD8+ T cells sorted from blood. The receptor comes from an adult with rheumatoid arthritis. CDR3 DNA: TGTGCCAGCAGTCCCCGATCACAATTTTCTACTGGGGCCAACGTCCTGACTTTC. Amino acids: CASSPRSQFSTGANVLTF.